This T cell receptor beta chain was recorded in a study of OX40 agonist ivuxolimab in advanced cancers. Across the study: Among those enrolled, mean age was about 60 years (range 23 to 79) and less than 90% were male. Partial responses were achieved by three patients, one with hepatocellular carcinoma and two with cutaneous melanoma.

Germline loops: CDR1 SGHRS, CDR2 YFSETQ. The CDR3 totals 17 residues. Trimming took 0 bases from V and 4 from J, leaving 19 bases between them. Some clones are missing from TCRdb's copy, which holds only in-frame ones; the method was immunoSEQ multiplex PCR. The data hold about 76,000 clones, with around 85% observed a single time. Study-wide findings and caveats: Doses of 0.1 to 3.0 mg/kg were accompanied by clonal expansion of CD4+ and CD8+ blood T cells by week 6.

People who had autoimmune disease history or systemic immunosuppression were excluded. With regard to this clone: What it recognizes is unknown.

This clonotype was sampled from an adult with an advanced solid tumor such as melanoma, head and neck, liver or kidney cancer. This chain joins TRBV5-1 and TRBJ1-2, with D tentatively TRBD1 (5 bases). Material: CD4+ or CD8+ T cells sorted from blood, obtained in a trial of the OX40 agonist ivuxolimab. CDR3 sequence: CASSLGARLGPSYGYTF. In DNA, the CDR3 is TGCGCCAGCAGCTTGGGGGCCCGACTGGGGCCCAGCTATGGCTACACCTTC. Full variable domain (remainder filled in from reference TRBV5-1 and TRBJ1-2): KAGVTQTPRYLIKTRGQQVTLSCSPISGHRSVSWYQQTPGQGLQFLFEYFSETQRNKGNFPGRFSGRQFSNSRSEMNVSTLELGDSALYLCASSLGARLGPSYGYTFGSGTRLTVV.